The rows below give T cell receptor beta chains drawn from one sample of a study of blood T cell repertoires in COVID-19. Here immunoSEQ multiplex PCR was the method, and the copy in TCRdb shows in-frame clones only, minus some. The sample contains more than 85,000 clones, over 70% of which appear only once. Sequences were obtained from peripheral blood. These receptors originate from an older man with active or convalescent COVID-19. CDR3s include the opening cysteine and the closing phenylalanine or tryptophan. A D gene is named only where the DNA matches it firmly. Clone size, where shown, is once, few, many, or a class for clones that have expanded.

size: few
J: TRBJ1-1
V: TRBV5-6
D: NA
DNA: TGTGCCAGCCACTCAGGCACTGAAGCTTTCTTT
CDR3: CASHSGTEAFF

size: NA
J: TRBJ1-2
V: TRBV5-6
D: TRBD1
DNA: TGTGCCAGCAGCTCGGGGGACAGTCGACCTAACTATGGCTACACCTTC
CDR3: CASSSGDSRPNYGYTF

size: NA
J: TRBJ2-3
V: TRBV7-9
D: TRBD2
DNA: TGTGCCAGCAGCTTAGATCGAGCGGGGGCCTTCACAGATACGCAGTATTTT
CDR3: CASSLDRAGAFTDTQYF

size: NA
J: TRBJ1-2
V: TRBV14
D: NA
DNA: TGTGCCAGCAGCCAAAGAGGCGGGGCATTTAACTATGGCTACACCTTC
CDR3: CASSQRGGAFNYGYTF

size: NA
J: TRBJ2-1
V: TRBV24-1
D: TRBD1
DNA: TGTGCCACCGGAATTCCGGGACAGACAAACAATGAGCAGTTCTTC
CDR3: CATGIPGQTNNEQFF

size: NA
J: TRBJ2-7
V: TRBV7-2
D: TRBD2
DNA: TGTGCCAGCAGCTTAGCGGGGGGGTCCTACGAGCAGTACTTC
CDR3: CASSLAGGSYEQYF

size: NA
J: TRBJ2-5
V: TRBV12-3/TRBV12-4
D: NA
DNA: TGTGCCAGCAGCCGGGACTACCAAGAGACCCAGTACTTC
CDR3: CASSRDYQETQYF

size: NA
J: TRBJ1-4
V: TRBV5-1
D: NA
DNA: TGCGCCAGCAGCTCAAAAAGCGGAGCGGGCTTGTGGGGGTTAGCTGGTGAAAAACTGTTTTTT
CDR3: CASSSKSGAGLWGLAGEKLFF

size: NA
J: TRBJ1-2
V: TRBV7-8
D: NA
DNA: TGTGCCAGCACCCCCTCCGGGATCAACTATGGCTACACCTTC
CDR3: CASTPSGINYGYTF

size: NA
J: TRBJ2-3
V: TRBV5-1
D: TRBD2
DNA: TGCGCCAGCAGCTTAGGAGCGGGGGGTACAAGCACAGATACGCAGTATTTT
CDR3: CASSLGAGGTSTDTQYF

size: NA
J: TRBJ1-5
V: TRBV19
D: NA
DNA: TGTGCCAGTAGTATTCAGAACAATCAGCCCCAGCATTTT
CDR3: CASSIQNNQPQHF

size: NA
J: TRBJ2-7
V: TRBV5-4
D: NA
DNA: TGTGCCAGCAGCTTGCCGGCTAGCCACTCCTACGAGCAGTACTTC
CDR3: CASSLPASHSYEQYF

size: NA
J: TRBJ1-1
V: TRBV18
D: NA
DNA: TGTGCCAGCTCACCGGAGGTGAACACTGAAGCTTTCTTT
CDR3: CASSPEVNTEAFF

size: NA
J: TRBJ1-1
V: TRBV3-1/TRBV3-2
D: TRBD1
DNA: TGTGCCAGCAGCCCCCCTTCACAGGGGTTGAGGCGGATGAACACTGAAGCTTTCTTT
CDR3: CASSPPSQGLRRMNTEAFF

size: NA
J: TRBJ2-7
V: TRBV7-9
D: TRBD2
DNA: TGTGCCAGCAGCTCCCCCGGCCTAGCGGGGAGTGGCGAGCAGTACTTC
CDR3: CASSSPGLAGSGEQYF

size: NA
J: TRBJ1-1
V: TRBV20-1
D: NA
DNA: TGCAGTGCCTTCTACTCTGAGGGAGCTTTCTTT
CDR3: CSAFYSEGAFF

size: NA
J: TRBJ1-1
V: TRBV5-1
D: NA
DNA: TGCGCCAGCAGCCTCAACGTTGAGGGCACTGAAGCTTTCTTT
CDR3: CASSLNVEGTEAFF

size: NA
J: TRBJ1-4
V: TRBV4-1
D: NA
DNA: TGCGCCAGCAGCCAGTGGCCCTCATATGAAAAACTGTTTTTT
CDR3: CASSQWPSYEKLFF

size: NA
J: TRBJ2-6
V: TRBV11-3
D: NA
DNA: TGTGCCAGCAGCTTAGAGTCACGGGTCTCTGGGGCCAACGTCCTGACTTTC
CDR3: CASSLESRVSGANVLTF

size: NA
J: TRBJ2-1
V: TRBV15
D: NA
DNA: TGTGCCACCAGCAGAGGTTTACGGGGGGCCGACAATGAGCAGTTCTTC
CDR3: CATSRGLRGADNEQFF

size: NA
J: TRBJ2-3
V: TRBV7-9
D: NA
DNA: TGTGCCAGCAGCTTGGGGAGAAACCCCCCAGATACGCAGTATTTT
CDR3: CASSLGRNPPDTQYF

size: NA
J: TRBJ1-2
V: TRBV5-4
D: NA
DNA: TGTGCCAGCAGCCCCGGCGGCTTAAGCTATGGCTACACCTTC
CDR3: CASSPGGLSYGYTF